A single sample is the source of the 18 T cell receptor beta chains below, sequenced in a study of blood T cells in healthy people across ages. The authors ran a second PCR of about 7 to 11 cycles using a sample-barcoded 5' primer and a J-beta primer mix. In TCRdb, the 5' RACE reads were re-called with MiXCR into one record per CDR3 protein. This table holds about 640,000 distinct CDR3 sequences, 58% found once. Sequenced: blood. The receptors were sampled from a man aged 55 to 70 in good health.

The CDR3 DNA sequence: TGTGCCACCCAGGGGGCTCAAGAGACCCAGTACTTC. Its protein product is CATQGAQETQYF. The chain links TRBV6-6 to TRBJ2-5; TRBD1 matches 8 bases. The V gene's germline CDR1 is MNHNY and CDR2 SVGAGI (reference sequence). This CDR3 has 12 amino acids. V lost 10 bases to trimming and J lost 2 bases; unmatched junction nucleotides: 3.

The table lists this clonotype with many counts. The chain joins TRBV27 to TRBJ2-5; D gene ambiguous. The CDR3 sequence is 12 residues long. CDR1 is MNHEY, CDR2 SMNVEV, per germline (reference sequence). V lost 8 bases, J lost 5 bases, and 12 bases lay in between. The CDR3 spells CASGSGGETQYF. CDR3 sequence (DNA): TGTGCCAGCGGCTCAGGTGGGGAGACCCAGTACTTC.

Here the CDR3 reads CASSSRDRAAHNEQFF. The CDR3 DNA sequence: TGTGCCAGCAGCTCCCGGGACAGGGCCGCCCACAATGAGCAGTTCTTC. The chain links TRBV6-1 to TRBJ2-1, with 9 bases aligning to TRBD1. Germline lookup yields CDR1 MNHNS and CDR2 SASEGT. CDR3 length equals 16 residues. V shed 6 bases, J shed 5 bases, and the junction held 11 bases outside the gene matches.

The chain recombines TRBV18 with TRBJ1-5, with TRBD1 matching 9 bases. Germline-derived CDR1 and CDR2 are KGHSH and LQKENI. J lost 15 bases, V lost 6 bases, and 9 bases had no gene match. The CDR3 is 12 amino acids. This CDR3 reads CASSRNGDRAHF. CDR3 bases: TGTGCCAGCTCTCGAAACGGGGACAGGGCGCATTTT.

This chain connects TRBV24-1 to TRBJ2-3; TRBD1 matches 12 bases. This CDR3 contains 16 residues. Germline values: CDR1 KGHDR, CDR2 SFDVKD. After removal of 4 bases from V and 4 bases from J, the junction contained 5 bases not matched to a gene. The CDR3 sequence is CATSDTGTGGSDTQYF. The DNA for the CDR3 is TGTGCCACCAGTGACACCGGGACAGGGGGCTCAGATACGCAGTATTTT.

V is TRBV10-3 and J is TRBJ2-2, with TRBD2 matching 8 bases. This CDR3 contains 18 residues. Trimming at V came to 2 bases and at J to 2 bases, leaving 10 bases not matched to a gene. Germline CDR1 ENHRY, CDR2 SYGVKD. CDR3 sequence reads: CAISEPRSSGANTGELFF. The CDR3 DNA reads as TGTGCCATCAGTGAGCCCCGGAGTAGCGGGGCCAACACCGGGGAGCTGTTTTTT.

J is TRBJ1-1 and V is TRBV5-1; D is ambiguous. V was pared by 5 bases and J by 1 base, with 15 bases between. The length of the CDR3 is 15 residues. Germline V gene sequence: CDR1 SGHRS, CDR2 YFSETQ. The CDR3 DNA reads TGCGCCAGCAGTTCTCAGGAGGGTTCGAACACTGAAGCTTTCTTT. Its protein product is CASSSQEGSNTEAFF.

CDR3 in DNA: TGCGCCAGCAGCTTGGAGACAGGGGCATACAATGAGCAGTTCTTC. Amino acid sequence: CASSLETGAYNEQFF. This rearrangement joins TRBV5-1 to TRBJ2-1, with TRBD1 matching 8 bases. The germline V gene has CDR1 SGHRS and CDR2 YFSETQ. Trimming took 0 bases from V and 4 from J; bases not matched to a gene: 3. CDR3 size: 15 residues. Full variable domain (missing parts from reference TRBV5-1 and TRBJ2-1): KAGVTQTPRYLIKTRGQQVTLSCSPISGHRSVSWYQQTPGQGLQFLFEYFSETQRNKGNFPGRFSGRQFSNSRSEMNVSTLELGDSALYLCASSLETGAYNEQFFGPGTRLTVL.

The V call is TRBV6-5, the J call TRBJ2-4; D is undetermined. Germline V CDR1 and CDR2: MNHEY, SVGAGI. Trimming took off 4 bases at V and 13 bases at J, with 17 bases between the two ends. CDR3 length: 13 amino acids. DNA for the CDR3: TGTGCCAGCAGTTCCCCTCTAGGGAATGAGCAGTACTTC. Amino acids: CASSSPLGNEQYF.

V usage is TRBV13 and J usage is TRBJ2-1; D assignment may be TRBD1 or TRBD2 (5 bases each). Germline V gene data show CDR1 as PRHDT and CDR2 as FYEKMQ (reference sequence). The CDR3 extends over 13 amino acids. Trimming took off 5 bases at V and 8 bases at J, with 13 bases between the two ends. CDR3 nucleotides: TGTGCCAGCAGCGTCACCCGGGACCATGAGCAGTTCTTC. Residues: CASSVTRDHEQFF.

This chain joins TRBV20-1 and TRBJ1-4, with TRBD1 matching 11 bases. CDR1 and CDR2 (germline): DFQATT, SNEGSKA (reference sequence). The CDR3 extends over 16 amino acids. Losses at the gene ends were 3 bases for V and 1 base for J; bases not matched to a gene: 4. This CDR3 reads CSASLGTGGTNEKLFF. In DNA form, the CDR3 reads TGCAGTGCTAGCCTCGGGACAGGGGGAACTAATGAAAAACTGTTTTTT.

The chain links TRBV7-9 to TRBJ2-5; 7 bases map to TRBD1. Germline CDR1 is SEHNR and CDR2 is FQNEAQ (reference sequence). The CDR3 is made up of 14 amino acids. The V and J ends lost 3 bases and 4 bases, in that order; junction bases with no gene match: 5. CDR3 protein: CASSFKGAGETQYF. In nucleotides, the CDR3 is TGTGCCAGCAGCTTCAAGGGGGCGGGAGAGACCCAGTACTTC.

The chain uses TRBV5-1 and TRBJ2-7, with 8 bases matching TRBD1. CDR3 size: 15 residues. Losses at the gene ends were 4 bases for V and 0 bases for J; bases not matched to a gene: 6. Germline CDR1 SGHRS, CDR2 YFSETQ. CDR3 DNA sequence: TGCGCCAGCAGCCCAGGGGGCTACCCCTCCTACGAGCAGTACTTC. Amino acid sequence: CASSPGGYPSYEQYF.

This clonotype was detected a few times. The CDR3 is CASSHNPGETQYF. The CDR3 DNA is TGTGCCAGCAGCCATAACCCCGGAGAGACCCAGTACTTC. V and J are TRBV14 and TRBJ2-5; D gene unclear. The CDR3 is 13 amino acids. Germline V CDR1 and CDR2: SGHDN, FVKESK. Trimming stripped 3 bases from V and 4 bases from J, with 9 bases between.

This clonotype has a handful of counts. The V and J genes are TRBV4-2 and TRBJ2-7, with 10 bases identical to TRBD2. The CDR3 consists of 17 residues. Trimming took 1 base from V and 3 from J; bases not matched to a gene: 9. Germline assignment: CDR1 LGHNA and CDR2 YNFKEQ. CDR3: CASSQGPPSGGDYEQYF. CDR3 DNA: TGTGCCAGCAGCCAAGGCCCCCCTAGCGGGGGTGACTACGAGCAGTACTTC.

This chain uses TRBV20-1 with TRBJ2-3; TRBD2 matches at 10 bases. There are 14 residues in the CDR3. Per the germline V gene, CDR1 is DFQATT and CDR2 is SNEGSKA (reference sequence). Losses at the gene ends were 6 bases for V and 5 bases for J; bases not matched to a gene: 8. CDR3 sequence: CSAKSGGAVDTQYF. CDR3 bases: TGCAGTGCCAAAAGCGGGGGGGCGGTAGATACGCAGTATTTT.

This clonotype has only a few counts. The CDR3 nucleotides are TGTGCCAGCAGCCCCGGCCGTTTCAGGGAAGGGTCTGGGGCCAACGTCCTGACTTTC. Translated, it gives CASSPGRFREGSGANVLTF. The chain joins TRBV6-1 to TRBJ2-6; perhaps TRBD1 as D (5 bases). V lost 6 bases and J 1 base, leaving 22 bases between the germline ends. The length of the CDR3 is 19 residues. CDR1 and CDR2 from the germline V gene are MNHNS and SASEGT.

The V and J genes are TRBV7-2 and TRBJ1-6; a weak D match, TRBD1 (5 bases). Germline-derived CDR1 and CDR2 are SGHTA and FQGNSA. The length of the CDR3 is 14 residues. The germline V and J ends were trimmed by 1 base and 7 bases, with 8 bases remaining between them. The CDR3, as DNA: TGTGCCAGCAGCTTAGGAGGGGACAATTCACCCCTCCACTTT. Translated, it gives CASSLGGDNSPLHF.